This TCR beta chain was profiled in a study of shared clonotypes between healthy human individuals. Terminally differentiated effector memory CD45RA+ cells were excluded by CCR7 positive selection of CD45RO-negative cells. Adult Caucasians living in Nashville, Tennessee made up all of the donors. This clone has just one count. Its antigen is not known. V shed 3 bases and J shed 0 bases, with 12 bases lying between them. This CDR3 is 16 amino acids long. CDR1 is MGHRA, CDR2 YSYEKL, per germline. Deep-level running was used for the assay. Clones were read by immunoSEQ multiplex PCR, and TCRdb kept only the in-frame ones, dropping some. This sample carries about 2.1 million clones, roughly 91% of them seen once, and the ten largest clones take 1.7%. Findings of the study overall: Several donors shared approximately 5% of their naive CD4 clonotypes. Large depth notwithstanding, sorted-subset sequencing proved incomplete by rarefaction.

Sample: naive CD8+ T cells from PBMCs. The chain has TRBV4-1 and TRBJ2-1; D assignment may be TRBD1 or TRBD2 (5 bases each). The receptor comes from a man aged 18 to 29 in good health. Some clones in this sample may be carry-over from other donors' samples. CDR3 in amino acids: CASSHRDGISYNEQFF. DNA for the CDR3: TGCGCCAGCAGCCACCGGGACGGAATCTCCTACAATGAGCAGTTCTTC.